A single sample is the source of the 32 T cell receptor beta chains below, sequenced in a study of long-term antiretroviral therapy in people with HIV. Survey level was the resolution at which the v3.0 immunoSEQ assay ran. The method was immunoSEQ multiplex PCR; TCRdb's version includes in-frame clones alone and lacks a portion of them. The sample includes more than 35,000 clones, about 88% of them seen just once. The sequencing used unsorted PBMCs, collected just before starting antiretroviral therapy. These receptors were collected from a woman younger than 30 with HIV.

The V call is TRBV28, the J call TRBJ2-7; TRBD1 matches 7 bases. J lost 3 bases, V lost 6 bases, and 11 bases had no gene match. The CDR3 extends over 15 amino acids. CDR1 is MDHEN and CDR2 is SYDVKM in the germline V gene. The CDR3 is CASRPNSGQYYEQYF. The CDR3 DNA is TGTGCCAGCAGACCCAATTCGGGACAGTACTACGAGCAGTACTTC.

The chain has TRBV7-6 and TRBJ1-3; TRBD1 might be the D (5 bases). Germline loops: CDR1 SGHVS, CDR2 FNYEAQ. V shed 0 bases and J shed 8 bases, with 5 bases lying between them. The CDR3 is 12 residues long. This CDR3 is CASSLAGDTIYF. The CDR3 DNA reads TGTGCCAGCAGCTTAGCAGGGGACACCATATATTTT.

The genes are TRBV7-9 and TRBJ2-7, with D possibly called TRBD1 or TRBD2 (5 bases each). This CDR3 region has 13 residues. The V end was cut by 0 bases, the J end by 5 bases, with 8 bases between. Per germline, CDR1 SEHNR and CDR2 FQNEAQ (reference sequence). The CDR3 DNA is TGTGCCAGCAGCTTAGCTCGAGGGGACGAGCAGTACTTC. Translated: CASSLARGDEQYF.

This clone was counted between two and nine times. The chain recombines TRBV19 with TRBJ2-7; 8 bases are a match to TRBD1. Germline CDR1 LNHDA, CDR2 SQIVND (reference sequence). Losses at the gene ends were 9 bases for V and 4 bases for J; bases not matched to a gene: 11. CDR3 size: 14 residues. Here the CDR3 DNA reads TGTGCCAGACCTATACTGACAGGGGTATACGAGCAGTACTTC. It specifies CARPILTGVYEQYF.

The CDR3 DNA reads as TGCGCCAGCAGCTTGGCCGAGGCTAGCGCATACTACGAGCAGTACTTC. Its translation is CASSLAEASAYYEQYF. This sequence joins TRBV5-1 and TRBJ2-5; a possible D gene is TRBD2 (6 bases). The end of the DNA aligns better with TRBJ2-7, so the J call may be wrong. Germline V lookup: CDR1 SGHRS, CDR2 YFSETQ. This CDR3 comprises 16 residues.

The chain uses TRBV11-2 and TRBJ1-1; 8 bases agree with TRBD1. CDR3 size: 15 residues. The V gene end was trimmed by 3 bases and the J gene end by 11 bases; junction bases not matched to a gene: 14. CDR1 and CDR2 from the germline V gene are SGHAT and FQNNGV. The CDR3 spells CASSFHLTGDQEAFF. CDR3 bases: TGTGCCAGCAGCTTCCACCTGACAGGGGACCAAGAGGCTTTCTTT.

The CDR3 bases are TGTGCCAGCAGCGTTGGGGACGGTCAGTACGAGCAGTACTTC. This sequence encodes CASSVGDGQYEQYF. This chain uses TRBV9 with TRBJ2-7; D possibly uses TRBD1 or TRBD2 (5 bases each). The V and J ends lost 2 bases and 4 bases respectively, with 13 bases between them. Germline values: CDR1 SGDLS, CDR2 YYNGEE. This CDR3 is built from 14 residues.

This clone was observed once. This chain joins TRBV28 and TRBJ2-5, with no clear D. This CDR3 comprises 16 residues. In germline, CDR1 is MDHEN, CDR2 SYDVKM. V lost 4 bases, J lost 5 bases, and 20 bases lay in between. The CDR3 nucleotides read TGTGCCAGCAGTTCTCAAAGTTACTCGGGTGGGGAGACCCAGTACTTC. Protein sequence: CASSSQSYSGGETQYF.

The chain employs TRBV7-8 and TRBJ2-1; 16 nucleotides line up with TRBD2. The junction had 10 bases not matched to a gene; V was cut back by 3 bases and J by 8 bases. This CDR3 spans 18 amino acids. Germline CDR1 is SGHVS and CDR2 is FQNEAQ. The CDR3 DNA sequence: TGTGCCAGCAGCTTTGGGACTAGCGGGAGGGCCCCACGCGATGAGCAGTTCTTC. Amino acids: CASSFGTSGRAPRDEQFF.

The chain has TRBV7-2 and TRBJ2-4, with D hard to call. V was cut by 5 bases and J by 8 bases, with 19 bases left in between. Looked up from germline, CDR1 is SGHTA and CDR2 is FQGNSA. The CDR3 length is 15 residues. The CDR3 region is CASSPESRSLDIQYF. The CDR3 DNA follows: TGTGCCAGCAGCCCAGAGAGTCGGTCCTTGGACATTCAGTACTTC.

The CDR3 sequence is CASSFQATGELFF. DNA for the CDR3: TGTGCCAGCAGCTTTCAGGCCACCGGGGAGCTGTTTTTT. This chain links TRBV7-2 with TRBJ2-2; D gene uncertain. The CDR3 has 13 residues. Trimming cost V 3 bases and J 4 bases, with 6 bases left between them. Looked up from germline, CDR1 is SGHTA and CDR2 is FQGNSA. The full variable domain, rest sourced from reference TRBV7-2 and TRBJ2-2, is GAGVSQSPSNKVTEKGKDVELRCDPISGHTALYWYRQSLGQGLEFLIYFQGNSAPDKSGLPSDRFSAERTGGSVSTLTIQRTQQEDSAVYLCASSFQATGELFFGEGSRLTVL.

The CDR3 region is CASKKQGAQDTQYF. Written as DNA, the CDR3 is TGTGCCAGTAAAAAACAGGGGGCGCAGGATACGCAGTATTTT. J is TRBJ2-3 and V is TRBV28; the match to TRBD1 covers 9 bases. Germline V gene sequence: CDR1 MDHEN, CDR2 SYDVKM. Trimming cost V 9 bases and J 6 bases; bases outside gene matches: 10. CDR3 length: 14 amino acids.

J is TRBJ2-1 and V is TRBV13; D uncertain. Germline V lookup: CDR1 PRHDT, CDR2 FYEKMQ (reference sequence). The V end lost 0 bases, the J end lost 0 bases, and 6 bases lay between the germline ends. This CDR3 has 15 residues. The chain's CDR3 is CASSLGRSSYNEQFF. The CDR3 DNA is TGTGCCAGCAGCTTAGGCCGGAGCTCCTACAATGAGCAGTTCTTC. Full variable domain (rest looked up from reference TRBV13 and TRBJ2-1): AAGVIQSPRHLIKEKRETATLKCYPIPRHDTVYWYQQGPGQDPQFLISFYEKMQSDKGSIPDRFSAQQFSDYHSELNMSSLELGDSALYFCASSLGRSSYNEQFFGPGTRLTVL.

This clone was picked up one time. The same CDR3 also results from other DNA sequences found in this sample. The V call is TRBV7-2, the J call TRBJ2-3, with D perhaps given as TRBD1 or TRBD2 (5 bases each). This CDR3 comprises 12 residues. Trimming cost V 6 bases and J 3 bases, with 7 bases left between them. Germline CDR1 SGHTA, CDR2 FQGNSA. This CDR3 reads CASRRGTDTQYF. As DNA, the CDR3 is TGTGCCAGCAGGAGGGGAACAGATACGCAGTATTTT.

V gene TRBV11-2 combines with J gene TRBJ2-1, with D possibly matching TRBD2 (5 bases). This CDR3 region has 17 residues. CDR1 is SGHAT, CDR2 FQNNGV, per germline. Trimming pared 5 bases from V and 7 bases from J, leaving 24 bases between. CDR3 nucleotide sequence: TGTGCCAGCAGCATCAACGTAGGGTGGAGGACGGAGAATGAGCAGTTCTTC. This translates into CASSINVGWRTENEQFF.

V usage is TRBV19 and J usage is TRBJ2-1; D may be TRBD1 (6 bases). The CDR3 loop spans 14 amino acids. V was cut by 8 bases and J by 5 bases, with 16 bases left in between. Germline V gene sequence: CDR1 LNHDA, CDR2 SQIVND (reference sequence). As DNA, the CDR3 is TGTGCCAGTTTAGGGGGATATGGTGACAATGAGCAGTTCTTC. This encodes CASLGGYGDNEQFF.

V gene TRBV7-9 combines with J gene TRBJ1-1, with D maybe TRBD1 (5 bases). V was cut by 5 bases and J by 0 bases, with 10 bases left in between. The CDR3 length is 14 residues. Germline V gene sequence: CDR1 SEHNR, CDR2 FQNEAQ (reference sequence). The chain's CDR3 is CASSDLTVNTEAFF. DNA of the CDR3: TGTGCCAGCAGCGATTTGACAGTGAACACTGAAGCTTTCTTT.

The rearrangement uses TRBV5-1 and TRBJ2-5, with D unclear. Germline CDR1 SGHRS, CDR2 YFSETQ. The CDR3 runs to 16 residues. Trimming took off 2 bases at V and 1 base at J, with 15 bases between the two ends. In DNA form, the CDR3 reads TGCGCCAGCAGCTTACGGCCCCACAACCCCCAAGAGACCCAGTACTTC. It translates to CASSLRPHNPQETQYF.

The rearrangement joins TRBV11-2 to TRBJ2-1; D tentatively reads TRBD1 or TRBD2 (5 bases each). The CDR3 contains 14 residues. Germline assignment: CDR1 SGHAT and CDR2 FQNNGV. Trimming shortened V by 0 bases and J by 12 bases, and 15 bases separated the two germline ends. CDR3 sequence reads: CASSLERAGDGQFF. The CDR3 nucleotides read TGTGCCAGCAGCTTAGAAAGGGCCGGGGACGGGCAGTTCTTC.

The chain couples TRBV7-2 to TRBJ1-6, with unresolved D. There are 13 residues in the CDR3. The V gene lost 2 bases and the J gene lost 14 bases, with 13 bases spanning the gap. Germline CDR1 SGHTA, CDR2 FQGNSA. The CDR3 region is CASSLNSLTALHF. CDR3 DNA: TGTGCCAGCAGCTTAAACTCCCTGACGGCCCTCCACTTT.

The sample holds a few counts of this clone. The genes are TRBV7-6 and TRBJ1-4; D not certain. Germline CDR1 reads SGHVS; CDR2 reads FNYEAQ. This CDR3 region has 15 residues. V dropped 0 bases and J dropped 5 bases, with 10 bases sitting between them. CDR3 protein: CASSLALGPNEKLFF. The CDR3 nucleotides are TGTGCCAGCAGCTTAGCCCTAGGGCCGAATGAAAAACTGTTTTTT.

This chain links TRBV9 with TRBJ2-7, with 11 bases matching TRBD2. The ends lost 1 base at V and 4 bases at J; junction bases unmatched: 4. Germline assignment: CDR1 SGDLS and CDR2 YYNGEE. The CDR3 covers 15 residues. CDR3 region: CASSVTGTSGYEQYF. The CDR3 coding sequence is TGTGCCAGCAGCGTAACCGGGACTAGCGGATACGAGCAGTACTTC. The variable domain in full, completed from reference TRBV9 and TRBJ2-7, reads DSGVTQTPKHLITATGQRVTLRCSPRSGDLSVYWYQQSLDQGLQFLIQYYNGEERAKGNILERFSAQQFPDLHSELNLSSLELGDSALYFCASSVTGTSGYEQYFGPGTRLTVT.

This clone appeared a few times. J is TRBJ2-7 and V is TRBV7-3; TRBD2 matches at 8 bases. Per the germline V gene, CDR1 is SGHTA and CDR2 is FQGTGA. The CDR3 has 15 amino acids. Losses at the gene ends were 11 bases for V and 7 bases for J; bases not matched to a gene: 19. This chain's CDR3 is CAGSLRSSGKGEQYF. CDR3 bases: TGTGCCGGGTCTTTAAGGAGTAGCGGGAAGGGAGAGCAGTACTTC.

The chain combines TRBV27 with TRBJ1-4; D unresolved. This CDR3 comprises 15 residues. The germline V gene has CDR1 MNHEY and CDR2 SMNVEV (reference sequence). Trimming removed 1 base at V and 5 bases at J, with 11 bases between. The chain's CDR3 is CASSLFWHSNEKLFF. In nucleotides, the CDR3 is TGTGCCAGCAGTTTATTTTGGCACTCCAATGAAAAACTGTTTTTT.

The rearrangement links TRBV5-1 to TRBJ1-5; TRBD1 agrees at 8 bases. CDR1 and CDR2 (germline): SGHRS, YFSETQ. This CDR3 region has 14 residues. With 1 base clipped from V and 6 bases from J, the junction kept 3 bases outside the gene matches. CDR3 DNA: TGCGCCAGCAGCTTGACAGGGGGAAGTCAGCCCCAGCATTTT. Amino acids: CASSLTGGSQPQHF.

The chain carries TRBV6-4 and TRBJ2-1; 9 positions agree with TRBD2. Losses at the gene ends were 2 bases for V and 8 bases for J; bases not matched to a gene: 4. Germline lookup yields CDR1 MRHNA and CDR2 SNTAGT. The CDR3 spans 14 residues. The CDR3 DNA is TGTGCCAGCAGTGACAGCGGGAGGAATTATGAGCAGTTCTTC. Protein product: CASSDSGRNYEQFF.

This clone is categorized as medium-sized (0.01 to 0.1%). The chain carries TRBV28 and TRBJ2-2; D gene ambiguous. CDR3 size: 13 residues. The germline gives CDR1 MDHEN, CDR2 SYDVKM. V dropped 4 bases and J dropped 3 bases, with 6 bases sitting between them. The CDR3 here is CASSSIDTGELFF. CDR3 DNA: TGTGCCAGCAGTTCGATTGACACCGGGGAGCTGTTTTTT.

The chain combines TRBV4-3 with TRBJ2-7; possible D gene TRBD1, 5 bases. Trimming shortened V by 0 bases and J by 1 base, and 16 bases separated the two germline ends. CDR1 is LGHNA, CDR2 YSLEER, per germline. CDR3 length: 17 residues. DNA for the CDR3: TGCGCCAGCAGCCAAGAGATCGACAGCTCCGCTTCCTACGAGCAGTACTTC. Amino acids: CASSQEIDSSASYEQYF.

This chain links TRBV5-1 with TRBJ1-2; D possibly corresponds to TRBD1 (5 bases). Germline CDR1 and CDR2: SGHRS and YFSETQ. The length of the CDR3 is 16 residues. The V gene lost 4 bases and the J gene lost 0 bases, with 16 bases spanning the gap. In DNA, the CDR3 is TGCGCCAGCAGCCCAGGGAGCATGACATCTAACTATGGCTACACCTTC. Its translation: CASSPGSMTSNYGYTF.

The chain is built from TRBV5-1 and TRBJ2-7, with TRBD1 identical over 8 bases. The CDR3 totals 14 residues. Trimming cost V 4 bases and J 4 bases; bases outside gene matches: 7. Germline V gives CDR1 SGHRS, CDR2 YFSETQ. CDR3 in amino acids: CASSGDRSRYEQYF. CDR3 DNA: TGCGCCAGCAGCGGGGACAGGAGCCGTTACGAGCAGTACTTC. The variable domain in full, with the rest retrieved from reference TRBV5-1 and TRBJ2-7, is KAGVTQTPRYLIKTRGQQVTLSCSPISGHRSVSWYQQTPGQGLQFLFEYFSETQRNKGNFPGRFSGRQFSNSRSEMNVSTLELGDSALYLCASSGDRSRYEQYFGPGTRLTVT.

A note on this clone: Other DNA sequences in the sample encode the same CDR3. DNA of the CDR3: TGTGCCAGCAGTTTATCTCCGTCCCCGTACAATGAGCAGTTCTTC. Translating gives CASSLSPSPYNEQFF. The chain is built from TRBV27 and TRBJ2-1; no clear D gene. Trimming removed 0 bases from V and 4 bases from J, with 10 bases in between. Germline loops: CDR1 MNHEY, CDR2 SMNVEV (reference sequence). The CDR3 length is 15 residues.

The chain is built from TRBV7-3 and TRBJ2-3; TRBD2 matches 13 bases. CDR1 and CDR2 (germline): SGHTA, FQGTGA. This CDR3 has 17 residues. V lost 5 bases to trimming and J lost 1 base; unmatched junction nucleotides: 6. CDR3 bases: TGTGCCAGCAGCCCCCAAGGACTAGCGGGAGGCACAGATACGCAGTATTTT. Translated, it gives CASSPQGLAGGTDTQYF.